Listed below are T cell receptor beta chains from one sample, sequenced in a study of T cells in localized non-small cell lung cancer. Assay: immunoSEQ multiplex PCR; the TCRdb copy retains only in-frame clones and omits some. Of under 95,000 clones listed, approximately 80% are singletons. The sequences come from peripheral blood, collected before any cancer treatment. These TCRs come from a female donor over 55 with stage I lung adenocarcinoma. Each CDR3 is given with its conserved first and last residue. The D gene is left open where the match is weak. Rows may omit the clone size; those that give it use once, few, many or a size class.

-	-	TRBV7-9	TRBJ2-7	TGTGCCAGCAGCCAGAGCCCCGCGGAATCACAGGCGACCTACGAGCAGTACTTC	CASSQSPAESQATYEQYF
-	TRBD1	TRBV7-8	TRBJ2-3	TGTGCCAGCAGCCCCGCCGGGACAGGGGGCGTCGATACGCAGTATTTT	CASSPAGTGGVDTQYF
-	-	TRBV5-5	TRBJ2-3	TGTGCCAGCAGCTTGGTATGGGGAGATACGCAGTATTTT	CASSLVWGDTQYF
few	TRBD2	TRBV5-1	TRBJ2-4	TGCGCCAGCAGCTTCACTAGCGGGTCACCTTTAAACATTCAGTACTTC	CASSFTSGSPLNIQYF
-	-	TRBV27	TRBJ1-2	TGTGCCAGCAGTTTACAGGGTCAAAACTATGGCTACACCTTC	CASSLQGQNYGYTF
once	-	TRBV7-6	TRBJ1-1	TGTGCCAGCAGCTTAGGAGGGGGGGCCCTGAACACTGAAGCTTTCTTT	CASSLGGGALNTEAFF
-	-	TRBV5-4	TRBJ1-2	TGTGCCAGCGGCTTGGCCAGAGAGGGGATTCTCTATGGCTACACCTTC	CASGLAREGILYGYTF
-	-	TRBV5-1	TRBJ2-5	TGCGCCAGCAGCCTTGACCAGGGAGATCAGGAGACCCAGTACTTC	CASSLDQGDQETQYF
-	-	TRBV10-1	TRBJ1-5	TGCGCCAGCAATACAAAGGACGGAGTGCGTTGGGGATATAGCAATCAGCCCCAGCATTTT	CASNTKDGVRWGYSNQPQHF
-	-	TRBV15	TRBJ1-1	TGTGCCACCAGCAAATTCAGGGGTCCCACTGAAGCTTTCTTT	CATSKFRGPTEAFF
-	-	TRBV6-5	TRBJ2-7	TGTGCCAGCAAAGATAATCGGGCCGCATACGAGCAGTACTTC	CASKDNRAAYEQYF
-	-	TRBV4-2	TRBJ2-1	TGTGCCAGCAGCCCATTGTCCACCGATGAGCAGTTCTTC	CASSPLSTDEQFF
-	-	TRBV9	TRBJ1-1	TGTGCCAGCAGCGTAGGGGAAGGCAGGGCCCTTTCTAACACTGAAGCTTTCTTT	CASSVGEGRALSNTEAFF
-	-	TRBV19	TRBJ1-5	TGTGCCAGTAGTATAGGGGGCCGAAATTACCAGCCCCAGCATTTT	CASSIGGRNYQPQHF
-	-	TRBV5-4	TRBJ1-3	TGTGCCAGCAGCTTGGACCCGGGTCGATTTGGAAACACCATATATTTT	CASSLDPGRFGNTIYF
-	TRBD2	TRBV29-1	TRBJ2-1	TGCAGCGTGGGTACTAGCGGGAGCGAGCAGTTCTTC	CSVGTSGSEQFF
-	-	TRBV5-1	TRBJ1-1	TGCGCCAGCAGCTTACAGGGTTGGGATACTGAAGCTTTCTTT	CASSLQGWDTEAFF
-	-	TRBV5-1	TRBJ2-2	TGCGCCAGCAGCCCTAGGGGGGGGCCGTCCACCGGGGAGCTGTTTTTT	CASSPRGGPSTGELFF
few	TRBD1	TRBV6-6	TRBJ1-1	TGTGCCAGCAGTTTAAATGTGGGACAGTATGCTGAAGCTTTCTTT	CASSLNVGQYAEAFF
-	TRBD1	TRBV7-9	TRBJ1-2	TGTGCCAGCCACGAGTGGACAGGGGATGGCTACACCTTC	CASHEWTGDGYTF
-	-	TRBV4-1	TRBJ2-7	TGCGCCAGCAGCCAAGAGAGCTTGGGACCTGGGAGCTCCTACGAGCAGTACTTC	CASSQESLGPGSSYEQYF
-	TRBD2	TRBV29-1	TRBJ2-3	TGCAGCGTTGAGCGGGGGGGGGAAGATACGCAGTATTTT	CSVERGGEDTQYF
-	-	TRBV5-1	TRBJ1-1	TGCGCCAGCAGCTTGAGGGACACTGAAGCTTTCTTT	CASSLRDTEAFF
few	-	TRBV6-5	TRBJ1-1	TGTGCCAGCAGTTCGTTTCGTGGCACTGAAGCTTTCTTT	CASSSFRGTEAFF
once	-	TRBV5-1	TRBJ2-7	TGCGCCAGCACCGGGACAAACTACGAGCAGTACTTC	CASTGTNYEQYF
-	-	TRBV6-5	TRBJ2-7	TGTGCCAGTTCGAGGGTATTTGAATCCTACGAGCAGTACTTC	CASSRVFESYEQYF
-	-	TRBV19	TRBJ2-2	TGTGCCAGTAGTATAGGGGGACATATCACCGGGGAGCTGTTTTTT	CASSIGGHITGELFF
-	-	TRBV2	TRBJ1-1	TGTGCCAGCCACCTAACCATGGTGAGCACTGAAGCTTTCTTT	CASHLTMVSTEAFF
-	TRBD1	TRBV2	TRBJ2-2	TGTGCCAGCAGTGATACTCTAAGGGGGCGCGGAGTCGGGGAGCTGTTTTTT	CASSDTLRGRGVGELFF
-	-	TRBV29-1	TRBJ2-6	TGCAGCGTTGTAGGTACAGTCTCTGGGGCCAACGTCCTGACTTTC	CSVVGTVSGANVLTF
-	-	TRBV7-9	TRBJ2-5	TGTGCCAGCAGCTTGGCGCAGGGGAGTCCCCAGTACTTC	CASSLAQGSPQYF
-	-	TRBV7-6	TRBJ2-1	TGTGCCAGCAGCTCACAGGGTAATGAGCAGTTCTTC	CASSSQGNEQFF
-	-	TRBV9	TRBJ2-3	TGTGCCAGCAGCGTAGCTAGCACAGATACGCAGTATTTT	CASSVASTDTQYF
-	-	TRBV5-6	TRBJ1-2	TGTGCCAGCATCCCGACCAGGGGCTCTGGCTACACCTTC	CASIPTRGSGYTF
-	-	TRBV6-1	TRBJ1-5	TGTGCCAGCAGTGTAGCAGGTAATCAGCCCCAGCATTTT	CASSVAGNQPQHF
few	-	TRBV2	TRBJ2-1	TGTGCCAGCAGACCCCAGGTTTCCTACAATGAGCAGTTCTTC	CASRPQVSYNEQFF
-	-	TRBV7-8	TRBJ2-7	TGTGCCAGCAGCAACAGGGTTAGTGGCTCCTACGAGCAGTACTTC	CASSNRVSGSYEQYF
-	-	TRBV29-1	TRBJ2-1	TGCAGCGTTAGAGGGGGTAGCCTGTCGCAGCAGTTCTTC	CSVRGGSLSQQFF
-	-	TRBV14	TRBJ2-3	TGTGCCAGCAGCCACCCGAACGGTTATACGCAGTATTTT	CASSHPNGYTQYF
-	-	TRBV19	TRBJ1-1	TGTGCCAGTAGTATTAGGGTAGAGAGAACTGAAGCTTTCTTT	CASSIRVERTEAFF
-	-	TRBV13	TRBJ1-1	TGTGCCAGCAGCTTAGTCGGCGGGGCTGAAGCTTTCTTT	CASSLVGGAEAFF
-	-	TRBV5-1	TRBJ2-7	TGCGCCAGCAGCTTGGAAATGCCACGCGCTTACGAGCAGTACTTC	CASSLEMPRAYEQYF